The 27 T cell receptor beta chains below were found in one sample sequenced in a study of blood T cell repertoires in COVID-19. Produced via immunoSEQ multiplex PCR; TCRdb's table is partial and in-frame only. Of a few hundred thousand clones in the sample, approximately 83% are singletons; the top ten hold roughly 3%. Source material: peripheral blood. The receptors stem from a woman younger than 45 who had recovered from COVID-19.

This rearrangement joins TRBV10-2 to TRBJ2-1, with 12 bases fitting TRBD2. The trim removed 6 bases at V and 12 bases at J, leaving 9 bases unmatched. Germline CDR1 is WSHSY and CDR2 is SAAADI. The CDR3 covers 14 residues. CDR3 residues: CASRTSGSNFGQFF. The CDR3 DNA is TGCGCCAGCAGGACTAGCGGGAGTAATTTTGGGCAGTTCTTC.

The chain uses TRBV30 and TRBJ2-5; 9 positions match TRBD1. Germline CDR1 and CDR2: GTSNPN and SVGIG (reference sequence). V trimming: 4 bases; J trimming: 2 bases; junction bases outside the gene matches: 5. The CDR3 is 14 amino acids. This CDR3 reads CAWTGTGLQETQYF. CDR3 nucleotides: TGTGCCTGGACTGGGACAGGGTTACAAGAGACCCAGTACTTC.

The chain combines TRBV7-3 with TRBJ2-3, with 7 bases fitting TRBD2. There are 15 residues in the CDR3. V was clipped by 4 bases and J by 6 bases; unmatched bases: 10. Looked up from germline, CDR1 is SGHTA and CDR2 is FQGTGA. The DNA for the CDR3 is TGTGCCAGCAGCTCATCGGGAGGCCCTGAGGATACGCAGTATTTT. This codes for CASSSSGGPEDTQYF.

In this sample, this clone turned up once. The gene calls are TRBV21-1 and TRBJ2-7; the DNA was not compared with TRBD1, the D call given in the table. TRBV21-1 is marked as a pseudogene. CDR3 length: 18 amino acids. The CDR3 coding sequence is TGTGCCAGCAGCAATATATATGCAGGCTGGGCAATGTCCTACGAGCAGTACTTC. This translates into CASSNIYAGWAMSYEQYF.

The rearrangement joins TRBV5-1 to TRBJ2-7, with D maybe TRBD2 (6 bases). The germline V gene has CDR1 SGHRS and CDR2 YFSETQ. The V and J ends lost 3 bases and 6 bases respectively, with 16 bases between them. This CDR3 has 14 amino acids. The CDR3 DNA reads TGCGCCAGCAGCTCGGTCGGGGGAGCGGGCGAGCAGTACTTC. Amino acids: CASSSVGGAGEQYF. Variable domain in full (rest from reference TRBV5-1 and TRBJ2-7): KAGVTQTPRYLIKTRGQQVTLSCSPISGHRSVSWYQQTPGQGLQFLFEYFSETQRNKGNFPGRFSGRQFSNSRSEMNVSTLELGDSALYLCASSSVGGAGEQYFGPGTRLTVT.

V gene TRBV28 combines with J gene TRBJ2-1; a possible D gene is TRBD1 (6 bases). The CDR3 loop spans 13 amino acids. Trimming cost V 11 bases and J 3 bases, with 14 bases left between them. Germline V gene data show CDR1 as MDHEN and CDR2 as SYDVKM. The CDR3 DNA is TGTGCCCGACAGGACGGGGTCTACAATGAGCAGTTCTTC. It yields the protein CARQDGVYNEQFF.

V usage is TRBV11-3 and J usage is TRBJ2-7; 11 bases map to TRBD2. The CDR3 runs to 16 residues. Looked up from germline, CDR1 is SGHNT and CDR2 is YENEEA. Trimming at V came to 5 bases and at J to 4 bases, leaving 10 bases not matched to a gene. CDR3 nucleotides: TGTGCCAGCAGCGATGAAGAGACTAGCGGGAAGTACGAGCAGTACTTC. Protein: CASSDEETSGKYEQYF.

This chain links TRBV28 with TRBJ1-2; TRBD1 is a possible D gene (5 bases). This CDR3 has 15 residues. V was shortened by 6 bases and J by 0 bases, with 14 bases between the two germline ends. The germline V gene encodes CDR1 MDHEN and CDR2 SYDVKM. The CDR3 reads CASSVGVNTNYGYTF. For the CDR3, the DNA is TGTGCCAGCAGCGTAGGGGTGAATACTAACTATGGCTACACCTTC.

This sequence joins TRBV5-5 and TRBJ1-1; D gene unclear. Germline loops: CDR1 SGHKS, CDR2 YYEKEE (reference sequence). This CDR3 region has 14 residues. V lost 5 bases and J 5 bases, leaving 16 bases between the germline ends. The CDR3: CASSFSSGETEAFF. The CDR3 coding sequence is TGTGCCAGCAGTTTCTCCAGCGGGGAAACTGAAGCTTTCTTT.

The chain is built from TRBV14 and TRBJ1-1; D is unresolved. This CDR3 is 13 amino acids long. Germline V gene data show CDR1 as SGHDN and CDR2 as FVKESK. Trimming pared 5 bases from V and 4 bases from J, leaving 11 bases between. In nucleotides, the CDR3 is TGTGCCAGCAGCGCCCACAGAGTCACTGAAGCTTTCTTT. Translation gives CASSAHRVTEAFF.

The V call is TRBV4-1, the J call TRBJ1-5; D not resolved. This CDR3 is built from 14 residues. Germline V gene data show CDR1 as MGHRA and CDR2 as YSYEKL. V lost 0 bases, J lost 7 bases, and 10 bases lay in between. In DNA form, the CDR3 reads TGCGCCAGCAGCCAAGAAGCAACAGACCAGCCCCAGCATTTT. The encoded protein is CASSQEATDQPQHF.

CDR3 protein: CAWSGILYEQYF. The CDR3 coding sequence is TGTGCCTGGAGTGGTATCCTCTACGAGCAGTACTTC. The chain couples TRBV30 to TRBJ2-7; D unclear. CDR1 and CDR2 (germline): GTSNPN, SVGIG (reference sequence). The CDR3 is 12 residues long. Deletions cut 1 base from V and 3 bases from J, with 7 bases between.

CDR3 in DNA: TGTGCCAGCAGCGTAGATCCGGGACAGGGAGGGTATGGCTACACCTTC. Encoded protein: CASSVDPGQGGYGYTF. V and J are TRBV9 and TRBJ1-2; 9 nucleotides match TRBD1. Germline CDR1 reads SGDLS; CDR2 reads YYNGEE. This CDR3 spans 16 amino acids. With V trimmed by 0 bases and J by 5 bases, 8 bases remained unmatched.

The chain is built from TRBV4-1 and TRBJ2-1, with 7 bases lining up with TRBD2. CDR3 length: 17 residues. After removal of 0 bases from V and 1 base from J, the junction contained 6 bases not matched to a gene. Germline assignment: CDR1 MGHRA and CDR2 YSYEKL. CDR3 sequence (DNA): TGCGCCAGCAGCCAAGAAGGCACGGGAGGATCCTACAATGAGCAGTTCTTC. Translated: CASSQEGTGGSYNEQFF.

This chain connects TRBV7-2 to TRBJ1-5; 8 bases are shared with TRBD1. This CDR3 region has 15 residues. The V segment lost 5 bases and the J segment 2 bases; nucleotides outside the gene matches: 5. CDR1 SGHTA and CDR2 FQGNSA come from the germline V gene. As DNA, the CDR3 is TGTGCCAGCAGCCCCTCGGGACAGGGCAATCAGCCCCAGCATTTT. It specifies CASSPSGQGNQPQHF.

The chain uses TRBV6-1 and TRBJ1-2, with a weak D call TRBD1 (5 bases). The germline V and J ends were trimmed by 2 bases and 9 bases, with 10 bases remaining between them. From germline, CDR1 is MNHNS and CDR2 SASEGT. The CDR3 has 12 residues. CDR3 nucleotide sequence: TGTGCCAGCAGTGAAACTAAGGGGCGCTACACCTTC. It translates to CASSETKGRYTF.

The V call is TRBV5-1, the J call TRBJ2-7; 8 bases map to TRBD2. Unmatched junction bases numbered 2, after V lost 0 bases and J lost 0 bases. This CDR3 comprises 15 residues. Germline CDR1 is SGHRS and CDR2 is YFSETQ. The CDR3 DNA reads as TGCGCCAGCAGCTTGGCCGCGGGAGGCTCCTACGAGCAGTACTTC. Translated, it gives CASSLAAGGSYEQYF.

The chain joins TRBV11-1 to TRBJ1-1; a weak D match, TRBD1 (6 bases). This CDR3 spans 14 amino acids. Trimming shortened V by 5 bases and J by 1 base, and 11 bases separated the two germline ends. Germline CDR1 SGHAT, CDR2 FQDESV (reference sequence). CDR3 residues: CASSAEQGNTEAFF. CDR3 DNA: TGTGCCAGCAGCGCTGAACAGGGGAACACTGAAGCTTTCTTT.

The CDR3 nucleotides read TGTGCCAGCAGCACCCAAATAGCGGGAGTTTGGGGAGATACGCAGTATTTT. Its protein product is CASSTQIAGVWGDTQYF. The gene calls are TRBV7-9 and TRBJ2-3; 9 bases align to TRBD2. V trimming: 5 bases; J trimming: 5 bases; junction bases outside the gene matches: 14. Looked up from germline, CDR1 is SEHNR and CDR2 is FQNEAQ (reference sequence). The CDR3 contains 17 residues.

The CDR3 loop reads CSVESGTSGDNEQFF. As DNA, the CDR3 is TGCAGCGTGGAATCCGGGACTAGCGGGGACAATGAGCAGTTCTTC. The V call is TRBV29-1, the J call TRBJ2-1; TRBD2 matches 13 bases. V lost 6 bases, J lost 5 bases, and 7 bases stayed unmatched. The CDR3 spans 15 residues. CDR1 and CDR2 from the germline V gene are SQVTM and ANQGSEA.

The V gene is TRBV3-1 (or the pseudogene TRBV3-2), the J gene TRBJ2-1, with D perhaps TRBD2 (5 bases). With 1 base removed from V and 4 bases from J, the gap between germline ends came to 11 bases. CDR3 length: 15 residues. Looked up from germline, CDR1 is LGHDT and CDR2 is YNNKEL (reference sequence). CDR3 bases: TGTGCCAGCAGCCAAGGGGTTAGCGCTTACAATGAGCAGTTCTTC. Translating it yields CASSQGVSAYNEQFF.

The V call is TRBV2, the J call TRBJ1-2; a weak D match, TRBD1 (5 bases). Germline assignment: CDR1 SNHLY and CDR2 FYNNEI. This CDR3 comprises 14 residues. The ends were cut back, 6 bases at V and 0 bases at J, with 11 bases in the middle. CDR3 nucleotides: TGTGCCAGCAGAGTGACAGAGTCTAACTATGGCTACACCTTC. Protein sequence: CASRVTESNYGYTF.

V is TRBV24-1 and J is TRBJ2-3, with D unclear. The CDR3 loop spans 15 amino acids. From germline, CDR1 is KGHDR and CDR2 SFDVKD. V dropped 0 bases and J dropped 2 bases, with 8 bases sitting between them. CDR3 coding DNA: TGTGCCACCAGTGATTTGGTCAGGAACACAGATACGCAGTATTTT. It encodes CATSDLVRNTDTQYF.

The CDR3 DNA follows: TGTGCCAGCAGCGTAGAGGGGGGAGGGTCCTACGAGCAGTACTTC. Translating it yields CASSVEGGGSYEQYF. The gene calls are TRBV9 and TRBJ2-7, with D possibly matching TRBD2 (7 bases). The V and J ends lost 0 bases and 1 base respectively, with 11 bases between them. Germline assignment: CDR1 SGDLS and CDR2 YYNGEE. The CDR3 spans 15 residues.

J is TRBJ2-6 and V is TRBV6-1; D may be TRBD1 (6 bases). Trimming took off 2 bases at V and 2 bases at J, with 7 bases between the two ends. The V gene's germline CDR1 is MNHNS and CDR2 SASEGT. This CDR3 has 15 amino acids. CDR3 protein: CASSEWGPGANVLTF. The DNA of the CDR3 is TGTGCCAGCAGTGAATGGGGGCCTGGGGCCAACGTCCTGACTTTC.

This chain joins TRBV30 and TRBJ1-2, with 10 positions matching TRBD1. Germline assignment: CDR1 GTSNPN and CDR2 SVGIG (reference sequence). This CDR3 contains 18 residues. V was pared by 5 bases and J by 3 bases, with 18 bases of the junction left unmatched. The chain's CDR3 is CAWFGMGQGSRKDYGYTF. DNA of the CDR3: TGTGCCTGGTTTGGTATGGGACAGGGGTCAAGAAAGGACTATGGCTACACCTTC.

The chain combines TRBV11-2 with TRBJ1-2, with D unclear. Germline assignment: CDR1 SGHAT and CDR2 FQNNGV. This CDR3 contains 14 residues. V was shortened by 3 bases and J by 3 bases, with 11 bases between the two germline ends. The chain's CDR3 is CASSFSRADYGYTF. The DNA for the CDR3 is TGTGCCAGCAGCTTTAGCCGCGCGGACTATGGCTACACCTTC.